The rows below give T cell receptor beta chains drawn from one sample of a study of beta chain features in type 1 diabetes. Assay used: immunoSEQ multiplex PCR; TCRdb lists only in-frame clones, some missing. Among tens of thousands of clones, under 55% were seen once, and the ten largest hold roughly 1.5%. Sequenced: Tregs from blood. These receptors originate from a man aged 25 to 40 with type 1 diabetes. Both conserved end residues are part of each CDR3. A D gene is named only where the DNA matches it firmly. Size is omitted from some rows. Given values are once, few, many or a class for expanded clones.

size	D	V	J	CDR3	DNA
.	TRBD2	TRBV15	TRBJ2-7	CATSTQESSGDYEQYF	TGTGCCACCAGCACTCAGGAGTCTAGCGGGGACTACGAGCAGTACTTC
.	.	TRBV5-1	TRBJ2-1	CASSLLTRSSYNEQFF	TGCGCCAGCAGTCTACTTACCCGAAGCTCCTACAATGAGCAGTTCTTC
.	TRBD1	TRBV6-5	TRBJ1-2	CASKTGGGNGYTF	TGTGCCAGCAAAACAGGGGGAGGAAATGGCTACACCTTC
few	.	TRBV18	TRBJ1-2	CASHTTGHQRGYAF	TGTGCCAGCCACACGACGGGCCATCAGCGGGGCTACGCCTTC
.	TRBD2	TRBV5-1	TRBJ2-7	CASSLTAGGSGEQYF	TGCGCCAGCAGCTTAACAGCGGGAGGGTCTGGCGAGCAGTACTTC
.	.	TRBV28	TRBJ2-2	CASRRQLPVPGELFF	TGTGCCAGCAGAAGACAGCTACCGGTCCCAGGGGAGCTGTTTTTT
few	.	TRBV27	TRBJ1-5	CASSQFGRGQPQHF	TGTGCCAGCAGCCAATTCGGACGGGGTCAGCCCCAGCATTTT
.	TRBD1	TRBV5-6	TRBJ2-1	CASSLRDRGTNEQFF	TGTGCCAGCAGCCTTCGGGACAGGGGCACGAATGAGCAGTTCTTC
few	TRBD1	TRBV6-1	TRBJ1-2	CASSAGRDSSIYGYTF	TGTGCCAGCAGTGCCGGCAGGGACAGTTCCATCTATGGCTACACCTTC
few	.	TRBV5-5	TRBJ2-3	CASSFSSSDTQYF	TGTGCCAGCAGCTTTAGTAGTAGTGATACGCAGTATTTT
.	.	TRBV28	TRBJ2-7	CASSSGSQGEQYF	TGTGCCAGCTCGTCCGGGAGTCAGGGCGAGCAGTACTTC
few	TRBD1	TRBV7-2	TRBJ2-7	CASSLEPTGLRF	TGTGCCAGCAGCTTAGAGCCGACAGGGCTTCGGTTC
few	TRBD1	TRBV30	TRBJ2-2	CAWPGTGDGELFF	TGTGCCTGGCCCGGGACAGGGGACGGGGAGCTGTTTTTT
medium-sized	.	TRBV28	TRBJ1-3	CASSLGGASGNTIYF	TGTGCCAGCAGTTTAGGGGGGGCCTCTGGAAACACCATATATTTT
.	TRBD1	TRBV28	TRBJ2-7	CASSQGASTEQYF	TGTGCCAGCAGTCAGGGGGCCTCAACCGAGCAGTACTTC
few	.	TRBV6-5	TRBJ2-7	CASSEPESNEQYF	TGTGCCAGCAGTGAACCGGAGTCGAACGAGCAGTACTTC
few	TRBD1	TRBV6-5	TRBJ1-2	CASSQLDRTHGYTF	TGTGCCAGCAGTCAACTGGACAGGACTCATGGCTACACCTTC
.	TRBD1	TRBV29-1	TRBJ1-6	CSEPDREKRNSPLHF	TGCAGCGAGCCGGACAGGGAAAAAAGGAATTCACCCCTCCACTTT
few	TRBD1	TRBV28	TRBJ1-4	CASRGTGLNEKLFF	TGTGCCAGCAGGGGGACAGGGCTTAATGAAAAACTGTTTTTT
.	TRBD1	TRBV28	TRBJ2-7	CASIPGQGSGEQYF	TGTGCCAGTATACCGGGACAGGGTTCTGGCGAGCAGTACTTC
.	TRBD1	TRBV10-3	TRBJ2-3	CAISESNRGTSTDTQYF	TGTGCCATCAGTGAGTCGAACAGGGGTACAAGCACAGATACGCAGTATTTT
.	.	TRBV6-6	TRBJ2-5	CASSRTVPGETQYF	TGTGCCAGCAGTCGGACAGTTCCTGGGGAGACCCAGTACTTC
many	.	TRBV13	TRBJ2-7	CASSSRLQGNYEQYF	TGTGCCAGCAGCTCCCGTCTCCAGGGGAACTACGAGCAGTACTTC
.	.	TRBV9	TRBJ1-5	CASSVAGNQPQHF	TGTGCCAGCAGCGTAGCCGGGAATCAGCCCCAGCATTTT
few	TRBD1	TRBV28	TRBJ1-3	CASSSAGQTGNTIYF	TGTGCCAGCAGTTCCGCGGGACAGACGGGAAACACCATATATTTT
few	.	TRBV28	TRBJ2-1	CASNKGVSYNEQFF	TGTGCCAGCAACAAAGGGGTCTCCTACAATGAGCAGTTCTTC
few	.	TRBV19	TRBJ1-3	CASSFSTGRSGNTIYF	TGTGCCAGTAGTTTCTCGACAGGCCGCTCTGGAAACACCATATATTTT
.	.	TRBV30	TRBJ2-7	CAWSLAAYEQYF	TGTGCCTGGAGTTTGGCGGCCTACGAGCAGTACTTC
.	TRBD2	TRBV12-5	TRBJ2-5	CARRTSGNQETQYF	TGTGCTAGACGGACTAGCGGGAACCAAGAGACCCAGTACTTC
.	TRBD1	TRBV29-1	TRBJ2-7	CSVDIRTGGSYEQYF	TGCAGCGTTGATATTAGGACAGGGGGGTCCTACGAGCAGTACTTC
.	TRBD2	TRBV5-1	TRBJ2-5	CASSLSGRGQETQYF	TGCGCCAGCAGCTTAAGCGGGAGAGGGCAAGAGACCCAGTACTTC
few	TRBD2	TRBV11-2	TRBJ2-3	CASSPTGGQSTDTQYF	TGTGCCAGCAGCCCGACGGGAGGTCAAAGCACAGATACGCAGTATTTT
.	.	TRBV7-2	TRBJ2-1	CASSLLVSDEQFF	TGTGCCAGCAGCTTACTAGTATCTGATGAGCAGTTCTTC
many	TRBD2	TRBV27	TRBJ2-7	CASSSRGSGIYEQYF	TGTGCCAGCAGTTCCCGGGGAAGCGGGATCTACGAGCAGTACTTC
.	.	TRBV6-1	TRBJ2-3	CASSRLGSSVDTQYF	TGTGCCAGCAGTCGCCTAGGGAGTTCAGTAGATACGCAGTATTTT
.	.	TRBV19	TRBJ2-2	CASSIGSFGELFF	TGTGCCAGTAGTATAGGTAGTTTCGGGGAGCTGTTTTTT
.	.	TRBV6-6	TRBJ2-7	CASSDRIYEQYF	TGTGCCAGCAGTGACAGGATCTACGAGCAGTACTTC